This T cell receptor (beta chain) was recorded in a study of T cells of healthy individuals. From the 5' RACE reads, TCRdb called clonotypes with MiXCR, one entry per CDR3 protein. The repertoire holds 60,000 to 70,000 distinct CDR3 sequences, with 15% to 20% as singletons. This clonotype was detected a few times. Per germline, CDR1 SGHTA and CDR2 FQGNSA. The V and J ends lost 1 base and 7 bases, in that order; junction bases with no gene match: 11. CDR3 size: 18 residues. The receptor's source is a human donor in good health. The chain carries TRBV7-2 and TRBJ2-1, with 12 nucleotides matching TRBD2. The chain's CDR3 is CASSLVMSSGGASNEQFF. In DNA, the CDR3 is TGTGCCAGCAGCTTAGTAATGTCTAGCGGGGGGGCTTCGAATGAGCAGTTCTTC.